Listed here are 20 T cell receptor beta chains from one sample, sequenced in a study of Ad26.COV2.S vaccination and SARS-CoV-2 variants. As to treatment: around 19 received Ad26.COV2.S at low or high dose, single or two shots; roughly 5 received placebo; per-sample allocation not given. It was on day 63 after the first vaccine or placebo injection that samples were taken. Assay: immunoSEQ multiplex PCR; the TCRdb copy retains only in-frame clones and omits some. The table lists about 680,000 clones, roughly 90% of them singletons. The sample in question was peripheral blood, obtained in a trial of Ad26.COV2.S vaccine versus placebo. The receptors stem from a person aged 18-65 years who received the Ad26.COV2.S COVID-19 vaccine or a placebo.

The chain employs TRBV6-6 and TRBJ1-4; D remains ambiguous. The CDR3 sequence is 14 residues long. CDR1 is MNHNY, CDR2 SVGAGI, per germline (reference sequence). The V gene lost 2 bases and the J gene lost 5 bases, with 9 bases spanning the gap. CDR3 residues: CASSYGGYNEKLFF. The CDR3 region has the DNA TGTGCCAGCAGTTACGGAGGCTACAATGAAAAACTGTTTTTT.

This rearrangement joins TRBV10-3 to TRBJ1-5; 8 bases map to TRBD1. CDR3 size: 12 residues. Germline V gene lookup returns CDR1 ENHRY and CDR2 SYGVKD. V lost 10 bases, J lost 4 bases, and 3 bases stayed unmatched. This CDR3 is CATRQGNQPQHF. CDR3 nucleotides: TGTGCCACCAGACAGGGGAATCAGCCCCAGCATTTT.

The chain recombines TRBV11-1 with TRBJ1-6; D is undetermined. CDR1 is SGHAT, CDR2 FQDESV, per germline (reference sequence). The V and J ends lost 5 bases and 10 bases respectively, with 15 bases between them. CDR3 size: 14 residues. In nucleotides, the CDR3 is TGTGCCAGCAGCCTAATACCCTTGGAGTCACCCCTCCACTTT. Translated: CASSLIPLESPLHF. Full variable domain (remainder filled in from reference TRBV11-1 and TRBJ1-6): EAEVAQSPRYKITEKSQAVAFWCDPISGHATLYWYRQILGQGPELLVQFQDESVVDDSQLPKDRFSAERLKGVDSTLKIQPAELGDSAMYLCASSLIPLESPLHFGNGTRLTVT.

V gene TRBV7-2 combines with J gene TRBJ2-7, with 7 bases aligning to TRBD1. Germline CDR1 and CDR2: SGHTA and FQGNSA. The CDR3 contains 15 residues. Germline trimming cut 3 bases from V and 2 bases from J; bases unmatched to any gene: 7. CDR3: CASSFKQGRTYEQYF. CDR3 bases: TGTGCCAGCAGCTTTAAACAGGGGCGGACCTACGAGCAGTACTTC.

The chain links TRBV3-1 (or the pseudogene TRBV3-2) to TRBJ1-4; D uncertain. The CDR3 has 14 amino acids. Per the germline V gene, CDR1 is LGHDT and CDR2 is YNNKEL (reference sequence). Trimming pared 0 bases from V and 6 bases from J, leaving 8 bases between. The chain's CDR3 is CASSQDWQDEKLFF. Written as DNA, the CDR3 is TGTGCCAGCAGCCAAGATTGGCAGGATGAAAAACTGTTTTTT.

The chain carries TRBV7-8 and TRBJ1-2; 7 nucleotides match TRBD1. The germline V gene encodes CDR1 SGHVS and CDR2 FQNEAQ. V lost 1 base and J lost 3; bases outside the gene matches: 8. The CDR3 consists of 16 residues. CDR3 DNA sequence: TGTGCCAGCAGCTTAGGACGGACCAGGGGGGACTATGGCTACACCTTC. Translation: CASSLGRTRGDYGYTF.

This chain uses TRBV29-1 with TRBJ2-3, with D possibly being TRBD2 (6 bases). Germline CDR1 and CDR2: SQVTM and ANQGSEA. This CDR3 has 14 amino acids. Deletions cut 3 bases from V and 7 bases from J, with 17 bases between. The CDR3 DNA follows: TGCAGCGTTGAGCGCGGTCTGGGAGGATATACGCAGTATTTT. Protein: CSVERGLGGYTQYF.

The chain joins TRBV5-6 to TRBJ1-5, with a weak D call TRBD1 (5 bases). This CDR3 has 17 residues. With 2 bases removed from V and 0 bases from J, the gap between germline ends came to 15 bases. The V gene's germline CDR1 is SGHDT and CDR2 YYEEEE. The CDR3 DNA follows: TGTGCCAGCAGCTTAAGGCCGGGGCCAAATAGCAATCAGCCCCAGCATTTT. Its protein product is CASSLRPGPNSNQPQHF.

The chain links TRBV30 to TRBJ1-6; 7 nucleotides match TRBD1. Germline CDR1 GTSNPN, CDR2 SVGIG (reference sequence). The CDR3 length is 14 residues. Unmatched junction bases numbered 9, after V lost 5 bases and J lost 8 bases. The CDR3, as DNA: TGTGCCTGGGTTGGGCTGGGACAGTATTCACCCCTCCACTTT. Translating it yields CAWVGLGQYSPLHF.

This chain links TRBV11-2 with TRBJ2-7; tentative D call: TRBD2 (6 bases). Between the trimmed V and J ends, which lost 0 bases and 6 bases, there was a span of 15 bases. CDR3 size: 15 residues. Germline CDR1 and CDR2: SGHAT and FQNNGV. CDR3 in amino acids: CASSLDLGTPGEQYF. The CDR3 DNA is TGTGCCAGCAGCTTAGATCTGGGGACTCCAGGCGAGCAGTACTTC.

The V gene is TRBV10-3, the J gene TRBJ2-1, with 7 positions matching TRBD2. The V gene end was trimmed by 5 bases and the J gene end by 5 bases; junction bases not matched to a gene: 9. Germline assignment: CDR1 ENHRY and CDR2 SYGVKD. The CDR3 length is 15 residues. The CDR3 is CAISQREGQDNEQFF. The CDR3 DNA reads as TGTGCCATCAGTCAGAGGGAGGGGCAGGACAATGAGCAGTTCTTC.

This chain joins TRBV25-1 and TRBJ1-2, with D hard to call. The CDR3 is made up of 15 amino acids. V shed 6 bases and J shed 4 bases, with 18 bases lying between them. Germline V lookup: CDR1 MGHDK, CDR2 SYGVNS. The CDR3 bases are TGTGCCAGCAGCCACCCGGAAGGAGGCCTCTATGGCTACACCTTC. It yields the protein CASSHPEGGLYGYTF.

The V call is TRBV24-1, the J call TRBJ2-5; D is perhaps TRBD2 (6 bases). This CDR3 has 15 residues. Per germline, CDR1 KGHDR and CDR2 SFDVKD. Trimming pared 5 bases from V and 5 bases from J, leaving 17 bases between. CDR3 DNA sequence: TGTGCCACCAGTGCCCTGCGAGGGGCGGGGGAGACCCAGTACTTC. This sequence encodes CATSALRGAGETQYF.

The chain has TRBV7-2 and TRBJ1-5, with D unresolved. The germline V and J ends were trimmed by 1 base and 9 bases, with 16 bases remaining between them. The CDR3 spans 15 residues. Germline CDR1 is SGHTA and CDR2 is FQGNSA. CDR3 residues: CASSLEGLGGRPQHF. The CDR3 DNA reads TGTGCCAGCAGCTTAGAAGGTTTGGGAGGTAGGCCCCAGCATTTT.

V gene TRBV15 combines with J gene TRBJ2-3, with D possibly TRBD2 on 6 matching bases. Trimming left V 3 bases short and J 5 bases short, with 21 bases between. The V gene's germline CDR1 is LNHNV and CDR2 YYDKDF (reference sequence). The CDR3 consists of 17 residues. The CDR3 sequence: CATSSQVANLAVDTQYF. The CDR3 DNA follows: TGTGCCACCAGCAGTCAGGTTGCAAACTTAGCGGTAGATACGCAGTATTTT.

The V and J genes are TRBV9 and TRBJ2-4; perhaps TRBD1 as D (6 bases). CDR3 size: 17 residues. Trimming shortened V by 0 bases and J by 0 bases, and 13 bases separated the two germline ends. Germline V gene data show CDR1 as SGDLS and CDR2 as YYNGEE. The CDR3 loop is CASSVGLGDIAKNIQYF. The CDR3 DNA reads as TGTGCCAGCAGCGTAGGGTTAGGGGACATAGCCAAAAACATTCAGTACTTC.

The V gene is TRBV10-3, the J gene TRBJ2-6; 8 nucleotides align to TRBD1. After removal of 6 bases from V and 1 base from J, the junction contained 17 bases not matched to a gene. Germline values: CDR1 ENHRY, CDR2 SYGVKD. The CDR3 totals 20 residues. The chain's CDR3 is CAISDWVGGTGLSGANVLTF. CDR3 DNA: TGTGCCATCAGCGATTGGGTAGGTGGGACAGGCCTTTCTGGGGCCAACGTCCTGACTTTC.

CDR3 coding DNA: TGCGCCAGCAGCTTGACAGGGAGTAGCACAGATACGCAGTATTTT. Encoded protein: CASSLTGSSTDTQYF. The V and J genes are TRBV5-1 and TRBJ2-3; D is possibly TRBD1 (6 bases). Germline V CDR1 and CDR2: SGHRS, YFSETQ. The CDR3 covers 15 residues. V dropped 1 base and J dropped 0 bases, with 9 bases sitting between them.

The chain employs TRBV7-6 and TRBJ2-7; 11 bases are a match to TRBD2. The CDR3 totals 19 residues. The junction had 19 bases not matched to a gene; V was cut back by 5 bases and J by 4 bases. CDR1 and CDR2 from the germline V gene are SGHVS and FNYEAQ. The CDR3 sequence is CASSTSPGTSGRLPYEQYF. The CDR3 DNA follows: TGTGCCAGCAGCACGAGTCCCGGGACTAGCGGCCGTTTACCTTACGAGCAGTACTTC.

This clone was seen a single time. The V and J genes are TRBV6-5 and TRBJ2-1; 7 positions match TRBD1. The CDR3 consists of 13 residues. From germline, CDR1 is MNHEY and CDR2 SVGAGI. V trimming: 5 bases; J trimming: 9 bases; junction bases outside the gene matches: 7. The CDR3 loop is CASSNRGVGEQFF. DNA for the CDR3: TGTGCCAGCAGTAACAGGGGCGTAGGTGAGCAGTTCTTC.